What follows is one T cell receptor beta chain and its context. In the authors' workflow: How many nucleated cells were present was estimated from reference gene primer amplification. Generated by immunoSEQ multiplex PCR, the TCRdb table keeps only in-frame clones and is missing some. V and J calls and clone size are given by that table; D and trimming were obtained from the DNA. Here the sample spans about 80,000 clones, about 79% being singletons. The sample comes from a study of blood T cell repertoires in COVID-19. Study-level information: Acute and convalescent COVID-19 samples came from the United States, Italy and Spain. Sources were T cells, B-cell-depleted T cells, or PBMCs; the material itself was cDNA or gDNA.

CDR1 is LNHDA and CDR2 is SQIVND in the germline V gene (reference sequence). V was pared by 5 bases and J by 2 bases, with 4 bases of the junction left unmatched. The CDR3 has 14 amino acids. What was sequenced was peripheral blood. This receptor was taken from a human donor in a cohort sampled during active COVID-19. The chain joins TRBV19 to TRBJ1-1, with 8 bases lining up with TRBD1. CDR3 sequence: CASSSQGANTEAFF. CDR3 nucleotide sequence: TGTGCCAGTAGTTCTCAGGGGGCCAACACTGAAGCTTTCTTT.